Detailed here is one T cell receptor (beta chain). The DNA is omitted, as the CDR3 cannot be located on it reliably, and the CDR3 follows TCRdb's listing. Per the original data handling: Reference gene primers were amplified, and this amplification served to estimate nucleated cell counts. Generated by immunoSEQ multiplex PCR, the TCRdb table keeps only in-frame clones and is missing some. V, J and clone size are taken as reported in that table, and D and trimming were inferred from the DNA itself. The sample holds about 50,000 clones, about 85% seen once. These data are taken from a study of blood T cell repertoires in COVID-19. With termini counted, the CDR3 has 19 amino acids.

The source of this sequence is an older woman with acute or convalescent COVID-19. This sequence joins TRBV21-1 and TRBJ2-2; the table's TRBD1 call for D was not verified on the DNA. TRBV21-1 is a known pseudogene. Sequences were obtained from peripheral blood. The CDR3 loop reads CATRVGTGSTISNTGELFF.